The rows below give T cell receptor beta chains drawn from one sample of a study of shared clonotypes between healthy human individuals. Method: immunoSEQ multiplex PCR; TCRdb's copy keeps in-frame clones and lacks some. The sample lists around 750,000 clones; roughly 70% were seen once. Source material: memory CD4+ T cells sorted from blood. The source is a woman aged 25 to 45 in good health. CDR3s leave out the opening cysteine and the closing phenylalanine or tryptophan. Rows may omit the clone size; those that give it use once, few, many or a size class.

V	size	J	CDR3
TRBV28	.	TRBJ2-1	ASSLWDRGRNEQF
TRBV6-5	.	TRBJ1-5	ASIGQGAGNQPQH
TRBV11-2	.	TRBJ2-3	ASTSARDTQY
TRBV28	.	TRBJ2-7	ASSSRGGVLDEQY
TRBV5-1	.	TRBJ2-1	ASSWRQGTYNEQF
TRBV6-5	few	TRBJ2-2	ASSYEYTGELF
TRBV6-1	.	TRBJ2-7	ASSETSGRAIGYEQY
TRBV10-3	.	TRBJ2-3	AISGTSGNSDTQY
TRBV27	.	TRBJ2-7	ASSFKGRGNSYEQY
TRBV28	.	TRBJ1-2	ASSLWGGVGYT
TRBV2	.	TRBJ1-5	ASRRDRNQPQH
TRBV10-3	few	TRBJ2-7	ATSTSGSSYEQY
TRBV4-1	few	TRBJ1-3	ASSQGQGSGNTIY
TRBV6-1	.	TRBJ1-2	ASSEADRVYGYT
TRBV5-1	.	TRBJ2-5	ASSLDSVQETQY
TRBV19	.	TRBJ2-1	ASSITGGTYNEQF
TRBV11-2	.	TRBJ2-1	ASSLEWDAGTEQF
TRBV7-2	few	TRBJ1-2	ASSLGGGYGYT
TRBV25-1	.	TRBJ1-1	ASSATPVRDTEAF
TRBV5-1	.	TRBJ2-6	ASSWVHTSGANVLT
TRBV7-9	.	TRBJ2-7	ASSFRSTYEQY
TRBV28	.	TRBJ1-1	AIRRGMNTEAF
TRBV29-1	few	TRBJ1-1	SVEDRGRRNEAF
TRBV28	.	TRBJ1-4	ASSEGTGRAKLF
TRBV5-1	once	TRBJ2-7	ASSLNPGRSSYEQY
TRBV5-1	.	TRBJ2-5	ASSRPQETQY
TRBV9	.	TRBJ2-1	ASSPAGTSGGYNEQF
TRBV6-1	.	TRBJ2-2	ASIRSGGGELF
TRBV28	.	.	ASSFGGALSYEQY
TRBV27	.	TRBJ2-5	ASSPGREQETQY
TRBV28	.	TRBJ1-2	ASSSPVGRYGYT
TRBV28	.	TRBJ1-2	ASSFGGTNYGYT
TRBV29-1	.	TRBJ2-1	SVGLADYNEQF
TRBV30	.	TRBJ2-2	AWRLAGNTGELF
TRBV7-2	.	TRBJ2-1	ASAGYNEQF
TRBV7-6	once	TRBJ2-3	ASSPNRTDTQY
TRBV11-3	few	TRBJ2-3	ASSRGTAHTDTQY
TRBV5-5	.	TRBJ1-2	ASSPDPIYGYT
TRBV11-2	.	TRBJ1-4	ASSPVGGEKLF
TRBV7-9	.	TRBJ2-1	ASSAGTGDYVSYNEQF
TRBV7-2	.	TRBJ1-5	ASSLQEGQPQH
TRBV6-6	once	TRBJ2-1	ASSYRLNEQF
TRBV5-1	.	TRBJ1-3	ASSSGGGMPSGNTIY
TRBV7-3	once	TRBJ2-3	ASSFLGTSESTDTQY
TRBV30	.	TRBJ1-2	AWRTSGQGYGYT
TRBV6-1	.	TRBJ1-1	ASKLERLAKAF
TRBV4-2	.	TRBJ2-3	ASSQDLSAARDTQY
TRBV7-2	once	TRBJ2-1	ASSSPGLAGTAVQF
TRBV28	.	TRBJ1-2	ASTVGYT
TRBV10-3	.	TRBJ1-1	AMVGRLNTEAF
TRBV7-2	.	TRBJ1-4	ASSPKGANEKLF
TRBV5-1	once	TRBJ2-1	ASSLGDRYNNEQF
TRBV18	.	TRBJ1-5	ASSLSGTGGGQPQH
TRBV6-1	.	TRBJ2-7	ASSGATSGRAYEQY
TRBV7-8	.	TRBJ2-5	ASSGGLAGGLLQTQY
TRBV5-1	few	TRBJ2-3	ASSGGLLNRWY